The 13 T cell receptor beta chains in this list originate from one sample, sequenced in a study of T cell repertoires in cytomegalovirus infection. TCRdb reanalysed the reads using MiXCR and keeps one entry per CDR3 protein. In the table there are roughly 230,000 distinct CDR3 sequences, about 15% of which are singletons. What was sequenced was CD8+ T cells from PBMCs. The receptors were sampled from a human donor in good health (CMV status not recorded). Some clones in this sample may be carry-over from other donors' samples.

At least ten counts were recorded for this clonotype. J is TRBJ2-1 and V is TRBV7-2; no reliable D call. V lost 2 bases and J lost 4, with 6 bases in between. Germline CDR1 reads SGHTA; CDR2 reads FQGNSA. The CDR3 has 13 residues. As DNA, the CDR3 is TGTGCCAGCAGCTTATATGGATACAATGAGCAGTTCTTC. Amino acid sequence: CASSLYGYNEQFF.

The chain is built from TRBV5-4 and TRBJ2-7; maybe TRBD1 (5 bases). The V gene's germline CDR1 is SGHNT and CDR2 YYREEE (reference sequence). V lost 4 bases, J lost 6 bases, and 17 bases lay in between. The CDR3 is made up of 14 amino acids. The CDR3, as DNA: TGTGCCAGCAGCCCACAGCCTCAGGGAACCGAGCAGTACTTC. Translation gives CASSPQPQGTEQYF.

This clonotype was counted many times. The chain joins TRBV6-1 to TRBJ1-5; no clear D. V dropped 9 bases and J dropped 9 bases, with 9 bases sitting between them. Looked up from germline, CDR1 is MNHNS and CDR2 is SASEGT. This CDR3 has 10 amino acids. CDR3 in DNA: TGTGCCAGGGCTGGGTGGCCCCAGCATTTT. Its protein is CARAGWPQHF.

This clonotype appeared a few times. This chain links TRBV29-1 with TRBJ1-5; D is undetermined. The CDR3 is 13 residues long. Per germline, CDR1 SQVTM and CDR2 ANQGSEA. Trimming shortened V by 4 bases and J by 3 bases, and 10 bases separated the two germline ends. The CDR3 here is CSVVWENNQPQHF. CDR3 DNA sequence: TGCAGCGTTGTGTGGGAGAACAATCAGCCCCAGCATTTT.

The V and J genes are TRBV9 and TRBJ2-2; D assignment may be TRBD1 or TRBD2 (5 bases each). Germline CDR1 SGDLS, CDR2 YYNGEE. Between the trimmed V and J ends, which lost 5 bases and 6 bases, there was a span of 14 bases. CDR3 length equals 14 residues. The CDR3 protein is CASSSRDDAGELFF. The CDR3 coding sequence is TGTGCCAGCAGTAGCAGGGACGACGCCGGGGAGCTGTTTTTT.

This clonotype was detected once. This chain links TRBV10-3 with TRBJ1-6; 7 bases are shared with TRBD1. The CDR3 covers 15 residues. In germline, CDR1 is ENHRY, CDR2 SYGVKD. Germline trimming cut 3 bases from V and 4 bases from J; bases unmatched to any gene: 3. CDR3 region: CAISEEGAYNSPLHF. CDR3 in DNA: TGTGCCATCAGTGAAGAGGGGGCGTATAATTCACCCCTCCACTTT.

CDR3 bases: TGTGCCAGCAGTTACGCGACAGGAGTCTACGAGCAGTACTTC. It is translated as CASSYATGVYEQYF. This chain connects TRBV6-6 to TRBJ2-7, with a possible D match to TRBD1 (6 bases). Germline V lookup: CDR1 MNHNY, CDR2 SVGAGI (reference sequence). Trimming shortened V by 2 bases and J by 3 bases, and 11 bases separated the two germline ends. The CDR3 has 14 residues.

Only a few counts were recorded for this clonotype. The rearrangement joins TRBV2 to TRBJ1-6; tentative D call: TRBD1 (6 bases). The CDR3 spans 17 residues. V lost 4 bases and J 4 bases, leaving 17 bases between the germline ends. Germline V gives CDR1 SNHLY, CDR2 FYNNEI. CDR3 in DNA: TGTGCCAGCAGTGTACGGTTGGCAGGGGCTTATAATTCACCCCTCCACTTT. Translating it yields CASSVRLAGAYNSPLHF. Based on the CDR3 plus reference TRBV2 and TRBJ1-6, the full variable domain is EPEVTQTPSHQVTQMGQEVILRCVPISNHLYFYWYRQILGQKVEFLVSFYNNEISEKSEIFDDQFSVERPDGSNFTLKIRSTKLEDSAMYFCASSVRLAGAYNSPLHFGNGTRLTVT.

V gene TRBV6-2 or TRBV6-3 combines with J gene TRBJ2-7; the match to TRBD1 covers 7 bases. Germline V CDR1 and CDR2: MNHEY, SVGEGT. The CDR3 has 15 residues. Unmatched junction bases numbered 4, after V lost 2 bases and J lost 0 bases. The CDR3 bases are TGTGCCAGCAGTTACCCGGACAGGAGCTCCTACGAGCAGTACTTC. Protein sequence: CASSYPDRSSYEQYF.

CDR3 sequence: CASSQGLYEQYF. The CDR3 DNA follows: TGTGCCAGCAGCCAAGGCCTTTACGAGCAGTACTTC. V gene TRBV5-6 combines with J gene TRBJ2-7; no clear D gene. V gave up 4 bases and J gave up 4 bases, with 9 bases separating them. The CDR3 length is 12 residues. The germline V gene has CDR1 SGHDT and CDR2 YYEEEE.

V usage is TRBV2 and J usage is TRBJ2-7, with D uncertain. CDR1 is SNHLY, CDR2 FYNNEI, per germline. Trimming left V 1 base short and J 2 bases short, with 12 bases between. The CDR3 sequence is 15 residues long. The CDR3 loop is CASSEGVGVTYEQYF. The CDR3 DNA sequence: TGTGCCAGCAGTGAAGGGGTTGGCGTAACCTACGAGCAGTACTTC.

This clonotype was counted only a few times. The rearrangement uses TRBV2 and TRBJ1-1, with a weak D call TRBD1 (5 bases). Germline V gene data show CDR1 as SNHLY and CDR2 as FYNNEI. The germline V and J ends were trimmed by 6 bases and 1 base, with 18 bases remaining between them. The CDR3 length is 16 residues. In DNA, the CDR3 is TGTGCCAGCAGCCCCGGTAGGGGCGGAAAGAACACTGAAGCTTTCTTT. Translation: CASSPGRGGKNTEAFF.

CDR3 bases: TGTGCCAGCAGTTCGGCTCGACAGGACTACGAGCAGTACTTC. It yields the protein CASSSARQDYEQYF. The V and J genes are TRBV6-2 or TRBV6-3 and TRBJ2-7, with a tentative D call TRBD1 (6 bases). The germline V gene has CDR1 MNHEY and CDR2 SVGEGT. The CDR3 contains 14 residues. Trimming removed 4 bases at V and 3 bases at J, with 13 bases between.